The source of this T cell receptor beta chain is a study of vaccination and CD4 T cells after COVID-19. Background on the study: The convalescents comprised six males and four females, two of them Hispanic. Points from the study as a whole: Median SARS-CoV-2-reactive clonotype numbers rose nonsignificantly, about 21 to 38.

This CDR3 is 14 amino acids long. CDR1 and CDR2 from the germline V gene are LNHDA and SQIVND (reference sequence). The ends were cut back, 6 bases at V and 2 bases at J, with 11 bases in the middle. A few counts support this clonotype. Its specificity is unknown. The Oncomine TCR Beta short-read assay was what sequenced the DNA obtained from cultured CD4+ T cells. From CD4+ T cells that had been cultured, genomic DNA was extracted. TCRdb reprocessed the PCR reads with MiXCR, giving one entry per CDR3 protein. The sample has about 14,000 distinct CDR3 sequences, around half seen once. Treatment of the sample: roughly 10-day PBMC culture with coronavirus spike peptide pools or control peptides (ViraFEST assay).

The gene calls are TRBV19 and TRBJ1-5, with D perhaps TRBD1 (5 bases). The sample taken for sequencing was CD4+ T cells from blood, cultured in vitro. This TCR came from a human donor who had recovered from COVID-19. CDR3 sequence reads: CASSPVGGNQPQHF. CDR3 in DNA: TGTGCCAGTAGCCCGGTGGGGGGCAATCAGCCCCAGCATTTT.